This TCR beta chain is from a study of blood T cell repertoires in COVID-19. About the research overall: COVID-19 samples collected from the United States, Italy and Spain covered acute and convalescent phases. In each case, the material was cDNA or gDNA derived from T cells, B-cell-depleted T cells, or PBMCs.

Followed over time, Seattle patients had been enrolled while infection was active. In the study's own analysis: Amplification from reference gene primers served as the basis for estimated nucleated cell counts. Sequencing was performed with immunoSEQ multiplex PCR; in TCRdb, only in-frame clones are kept and a portion is missing. The DNA gave D and trimming, while V, J and clone size come from that table. Of roughly 330,000 clones listed, about nine tenths are singletons. This clonotype was obtained from a man younger than 40 with COVID-19, enrolled during active disease. The material sequenced was peripheral blood.

CDR3 in DNA: TGTGCCAGCAGCTTCGGGACTAGCGGGAGGTCTGACAAAAACATTCAGTACTTC. This gives the protein CASSFGTSGRSDKNIQYF. The genes are TRBV7-8 and TRBJ2-4; 15 bases align to TRBD2. Losses at the gene ends were 3 bases for V and 3 bases for J; bases not matched to a gene: 6. Germline V gene sequence: CDR1 SGHVS, CDR2 FQNEAQ. The CDR3 sequence is 18 residues long.